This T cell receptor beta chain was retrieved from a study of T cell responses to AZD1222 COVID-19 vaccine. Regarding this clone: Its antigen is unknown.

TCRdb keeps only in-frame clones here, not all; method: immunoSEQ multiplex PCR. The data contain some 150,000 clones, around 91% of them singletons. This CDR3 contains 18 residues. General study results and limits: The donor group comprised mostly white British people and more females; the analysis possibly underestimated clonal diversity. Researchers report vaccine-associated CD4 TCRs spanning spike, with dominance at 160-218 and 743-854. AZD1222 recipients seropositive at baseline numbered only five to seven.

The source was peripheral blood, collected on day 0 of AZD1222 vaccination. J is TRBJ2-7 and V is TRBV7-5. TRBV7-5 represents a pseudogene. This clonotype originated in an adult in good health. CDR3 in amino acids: CARSFLPSCGETPYEQYF. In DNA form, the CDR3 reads TGTGCCAGAAGCTTTTTACCCTCATGTGGGGAAACCCCCTACGAGCAGTACTTC.